Each of the 10 T cell receptor beta chains below was sequenced from the same sample in a study of blood T cell repertoires in COVID-19. Repertoires were generated with immunoSEQ multiplex PCR, while TCRdb's copy carries only in-frame clones and drops some. The sample lists around 210,000 clones, 80% to 90% occurring once. The material sequenced was PBMCs or T cells enriched from blood (not recorded which). The receptors derive from a woman aged 18-29 years who had recovered from COVID-19.

The V gene is TRBV2, the J gene TRBJ2-2; 8 nucleotides agree with TRBD1. V was clipped by 6 bases and J by 0 bases; unmatched bases: 3. There are 15 residues in the CDR3. Germline CDR1 is SNHLY and CDR2 is FYNNEI. Here the CDR3 reads CASRSQGANTGELFF. The CDR3 coding sequence is TGTGCCAGCAGGTCACAGGGGGCGAACACCGGGGAGCTGTTTTTT.

V gene TRBV25-1 combines with J gene TRBJ1-1; 8 bases match TRBD1. In germline, CDR1 is MGHDK, CDR2 SYGVNS. Unmatched junction bases numbered 3, after V lost 2 bases and J lost 4 bases. The CDR3 spans 14 residues. The DNA for the CDR3 is TGTGCCAGCAGTGAAGGGACAGGTCGCACTGAAGCTTTCTTT. This sequence encodes CASSEGTGRTEAFF.

J is TRBJ1-2 and V is TRBV7-9; D remains ambiguous. V shed 4 bases and J shed 10 bases, with 19 bases lying between them. This CDR3 is built from 14 residues. From germline, CDR1 is SEHNR and CDR2 FQNEAQ (reference sequence). This chain's CDR3 is CASSSSIQSPLYTF. The CDR3 DNA reads TGTGCCAGCAGCTCCTCTATCCAATCCCCGCTCTACACCTTC.

This clone was counted at least ten times. V gene TRBV28 combines with J gene TRBJ1-5, with TRBD1 identical over 11 bases. There are 14 residues in the CDR3. Germline trimming cut 10 bases from V and 4 bases from J; bases unmatched to any gene: 6. Germline lookup yields CDR1 MDHEN and CDR2 SYDVKM. CDR3: CATRTGGVNQPQHF. CDR3 nucleotide sequence: TGTGCCACCCGGACAGGGGGCGTTAATCAGCCCCAGCATTTT.

This clone was seen once. This rearrangement joins TRBV7-6 to TRBJ1-4, with D unclear. With 1 base removed from V and 4 bases from J, the gap between germline ends came to 16 bases. The CDR3 contains 17 residues. The germline gives CDR1 SGHVS, CDR2 FNYEAQ. The DNA of the CDR3 is TGTGCCAGCAGCTTAGGGAGGACGACCTCGAGTAATGAAAAACTGTTTTTT. Translation: CASSLGRTTSSNEKLFF. The variable domain in full, with the rest retrieved from reference TRBV7-6 and TRBJ1-4, is GAGVSQSPRYKVTKRGQDVALRCDPISGHVSLYWYRQALGQGPEFLTYFNYEAQQDKSGLPNDRFSAERPEGSISTLTIQRTEQRDSAMYRCASSLGRTTSSNEKLFFGSGTQLSVL.

The chain is built from TRBV4-1 and TRBJ2-3; the match to TRBD1 covers 10 bases. The V and J ends lost 4 bases and 1 base, in that order; junction bases with no gene match: 5. The CDR3 runs 16 residues. Per germline, CDR1 MGHRA and CDR2 YSYEKL. CDR3 loop: CASSPLGTGGTDTQYF. The CDR3 DNA follows: TGCGCCAGCAGCCCCCTCGGGACAGGGGGCACAGATACGCAGTATTTT.

V usage is TRBV27 and J usage is TRBJ1-1; tentatively, D is TRBD1 (5 bases). Germline CDR1 MNHEY, CDR2 SMNVEV (reference sequence). The CDR3 has 14 residues. V was shortened by 3 bases and J by 4 bases, with 12 bases between the two germline ends. The CDR3 region has the DNA TGTGCCAGCAGTTTGGGCCAGGGCGGCACTGAAGCTTTCTTT. Residues: CASSLGQGGTEAFF.

This clone was counted between two and nine times. The chain employs TRBV19 and TRBJ2-7; the D gene is possibly TRBD1 (5 bases). The V gene lost 6 bases and the J gene lost 1 base, with 10 bases spanning the gap. The CDR3 contains 13 residues. CDR1 LNHDA and CDR2 SQIVND come from the germline V gene (reference sequence). The CDR3 DNA reads as TGTGCCAGTAGCCCTGCAGGGTCCTACGAGCAGTACTTC. Amino acids: CASSPAGSYEQYF. The variable domain in full, with the rest retrieved from reference TRBV19 and TRBJ2-7, is DGGITQSPKYLFRKEGQNVTLSCEQNLNHDAMYWYRQDPGQGLRLIYYSQIVNDFQKGDIAEGYSVSREKKESFPLTVTSAQKNPTAFYLCASSPAGSYEQYFGPGTRLTVT.

The chain carries TRBV9 and TRBJ2-3, with D possibly being TRBD2 (6 bases). This CDR3 contains 17 residues. Germline V gene sequence: CDR1 SGDLS, CDR2 YYNGEE. Between the trimmed V and J ends, which lost 4 bases and 6 bases, there was a span of 24 bases. The CDR3, as DNA: TGTGCCAGCAGCCTTGGACGGGGACTTCTTAGTGCGGATACGCAGTATTTT. Amino acid sequence: CASSLGRGLLSADTQYF. Drawing the rest from reference TRBV9 and TRBJ2-3, the complete variable domain is DSGVTQTPKHLITATGQRVTLRCSPRSGDLSVYWYQQSLDQGLQFLIQYYNGEERAKGNILERFSAQQFPDLHSELNLSSLELGDSALYFCASSLGRGLLSADTQYFGPGTRLTVL.

This rearrangement joins TRBV6-8 to TRBJ1-1; TRBD1 might be the D (6 bases). Trimming removed 6 bases at V and 3 bases at J, with 23 bases between. The V gene's germline CDR1 is MNHGY and CDR2 SAAAGT. The CDR3 sequence is 17 residues long. Here the CDR3 DNA reads TGTGCCAGCAGGTGCCGGGGGGGGCCGAAAGGGGACACTGAAGCTTTCTTT. This gives the protein CASRCRGGPKGDTEAFF.